The rows below give T cell receptor beta chains drawn from one sample of a study of OX40 agonist ivuxolimab in advanced cancers. This table comes from immunoSEQ multiplex PCR, and its TCRdb copy is limited to in-frame clones, with some not included. The sample includes more than 60,000 clones, roughly nine tenths seen only once; the top ten take about 1.2%. Sample: CD4+ or CD8+ T cells sorted from blood, taken in a trial of the OX40 agonist ivuxolimab. The origin of the receptors is an adult with an advanced solid tumor such as melanoma, head and neck, liver or kidney cancer. CDR3s include the opening cysteine and the closing phenylalanine or tryptophan. The D gene is left open where the match is weak. Size is stated for part of the rows, as once, few or many counts, or as a class when the clone is expanded.

>-|TRBV18|14|-|TRBJ1-2
TGTGCCAGCTCACCACGTTCTGGGAACTATGGCTACACCTTC
CASSPRSGNYGYTF
>-|TRBV18|14|few|TRBJ2-3
TGTGCCAGCTCACCACATGGGGGAAAAGATACGCAGTATTTT
CASSPHGGKDTQYF
>TRBD1|TRBV2|15|-|TRBJ1-5
TGTGCCAGCAGTGGGGACAGCCTGGGGAATCAGCCCCAGCATTTT
CASSGDSLGNQPQHF
>-|TRBV5-6|14|once|TRBJ2-1
TGTGCCAGCAGCGAGCAAGGGGGCTACAATGAGCAGTTCTTC
CASSEQGGYNEQFF
>-|TRBV21-1|18|-|TRBJ2-7
TGTGCCAGCAGCACCCCCTCCCCACAGCGTGAAGGCTACTACGAGCAGTACTTC
CASSTPSPQREGYYEQYF
>-|TRBV7-2|16|once|TRBJ1-5
TGTGCCAGCAGCTTAGTCGCAGGGGCTAACAATCAGCCCCAGCATTTT
CASSLVAGANNQPQHF
>-|TRBV25-1|10|-|TRBJ1-2
TGTGCCAGCTACAACTATGGCTACACCTTC
CASYNYGYTF
>TRBD2|TRBV2|14|-|TRBJ2-7
TGTGCCAGCAGGCCCGGGACTAGCGGCTACGAGCAGTACTTC
CASRPGTSGYEQYF
>-|TRBV7-8|15|-|TRBJ1-2
TGTGCCAGCAGCTTAGATGCCAAAAGATGGAAAGGCTACACCTTC
CASSLDAKRWKGYTF
>-|TRBV28|14|-|TRBJ2-6
TGTGCCAGCAGTTTACTCTCTGGGGCCAACGTCCTGACTTTC
CASSLLSGANVLTF
>-|TRBV19|14|-|TRBJ2-3
TGTGCCAGTAGCGATGGGAGGGGGACATATACGCAGTATTTT
CASSDGRGTYTQYF
>-|TRBV7-2|14|-|TRBJ2-7
TGTGCCAGCAGCCGCTCCGGGGTCTCCTACGAGCAGTACTTC
CASSRSGVSYEQYF
>TRBD1|TRBV5-1|17|-|TRBJ1-1
TGCGCCAGCAGTTCGCTCCCGGGACAGGGGGCTCTTGCTGAAGCTTTCTTT
CASSSLPGQGALAEAFF
>TRBD1|TRBV2|17|-|TRBJ2-2
TGTGCCAGCACCAAAGGGGCGGGACAGGGTTGGACCGGGGAGCTGTTTTTT
CASTKGAGQGWTGELFF
>-|TRBV18|13|-|TRBJ1-5
TGTGCCAGCTCACCACGGGGGCGGCAGCCCCAGCATTTT
CASSPRGRQPQHF
>-|TRBV7-2|16|-|TRBJ2-1
TGTGCCAGCAGCACCGGTAGGGGGAGGTCCTACAATGAGCAGTTCTTC
CASSTGRGRSYNEQFF
>TRBD1|TRBV11-2|15|once|TRBJ1-2
TGTGCCAGCAGCTCAGGGGACAGCGCAATCTATGGCTACACCTTC
CASSSGDSAIYGYTF
>-|TRBV5-5|14|-|TRBJ1-2
TGTGCCAGCAGCTTGAGACAGATTAACTATGGCTACACCTTC
CASSLRQINYGYTF
>TRBD1|TRBV4-1|15|-|TRBJ2-2
TGCGCCAGCAGCCAGGACAGGGCTAGCACCGGGGAGCTGTTTTTT
CASSQDRASTGELFF
>-|TRBV21-1|15|-|TRBJ2-6
TGTGCCAGCAGCTCGGGGGGCTCTGGGGCCAACGTCCTGACTTTC
CASSSGGSGANVLTF
>-|TRBV7-8|14|-|TRBJ2-7
TGTGCCAGCAGCACGAGACTAGGCGTGTACGAGCAGTACTTC
CASSTRLGVYEQYF
>-|TRBV19|17|once|TRBJ1-5
TGTGCCAGTAGTAAAGACGACGCGGGGGGCAGAAATCAGCCCCAGCATTTT
CASSKDDAGGRNQPQHF
>-|TRBV4-2|14|-|TRBJ2-2
TGTGCCAGCAGCCCAAGAAGATTCACCGGGGAGCTGTTTTTT
CASSPRRFTGELFF
>-|TRBV19|15|few|TRBJ1-2
TGTGCCAGTAGTTCGGCTCGGGGGGCGCTACATGGCTACACCTTC
CASSSARGALHGYTF
>TRBD1|TRBV5-1|16|-|TRBJ2-2
TGCGCCAGCAGCTTCCTGACAGGGGGTAACACCGGGGAGCTGTTTTTT
CASSFLTGGNTGELFF
>-|TRBV19|10|few|TRBJ1-2
TGTGCCAGTTACTACATTGGCTACACCTTC
CASYYIGYTF
>-|TRBV12-5|18|-|TRBJ1-1
TGTGCTAGTGGTTTGACCAGACCGGGACTGGGAATGAACACTGAAGCTTTCTTT
CASGLTRPGLGMNTEAFF
>TRBD1|TRBV5-4|18|-|TRBJ2-3
TGTGCCAGCAGCCTAACCACGGGGACAGTCTATAGCACAGATACGCAGTATTTT
CASSLTTGTVYSTDTQYF
>TRBD1|TRBV29-1|14|-|TRBJ1-1
TGCAGCGGGTATCTACAGGGGGCGCGTACTGAAGCTTTCTTT
CSGYLQGARTEAFF
>-|TRBV25-1|13|-|TRBJ1-2
TGTGCCAGCAGTGTTCGGCTTTCAGGTGGCTACACCTTC
CASSVRLSGGYTF
>-|TRBV6-5|14|-|TRBJ2-7
TGTGCCAGCAGTTACTCGGCAGGAGGCTACGAGCAGTACTTC
CASSYSAGGYEQYF